Sequencing of this TCR beta chain was carried out in a study of cytomegalovirus exposure and HLA in healthy donors. In germline, CDR1 is SGHNT, CDR2 YYREEE (reference sequence). V lost 2 bases and J lost 2, with 8 bases in between. The length of the CDR3 is 14 residues. Remarks on this clone: Antigen specificity is unknown.

The study, taken as a whole, reports: It was reportedly the case that the classifier diagnosed cytomegalovirus status with high specificity and sensitivity. Most sequenced TCRs were rare (though some public TCRs occurred in many donors).

Primers included in the PCR were 60 Vbeta and 13 Jbeta primers. The protocol was immunoSEQ multiplex PCR, while the TCRdb copy is restricted to in-frame clones and leaves out a portion. Reported are more than 50,000 clones; the ten largest clones contain roughly 9.6%. The chain links TRBV5-4 to TRBJ1-5; TRBD1 might be the D (6 bases). Specimen: PBMCs. This TCR was sampled from a man aged 45 to 65 in good health and CMV-seropositive. For the CDR3, the DNA is TGTGCCAGCAGCTTAGGGGGAGGCAATCAGCCCCAGCATTTT. Its protein is CASSLGGGNQPQHF.